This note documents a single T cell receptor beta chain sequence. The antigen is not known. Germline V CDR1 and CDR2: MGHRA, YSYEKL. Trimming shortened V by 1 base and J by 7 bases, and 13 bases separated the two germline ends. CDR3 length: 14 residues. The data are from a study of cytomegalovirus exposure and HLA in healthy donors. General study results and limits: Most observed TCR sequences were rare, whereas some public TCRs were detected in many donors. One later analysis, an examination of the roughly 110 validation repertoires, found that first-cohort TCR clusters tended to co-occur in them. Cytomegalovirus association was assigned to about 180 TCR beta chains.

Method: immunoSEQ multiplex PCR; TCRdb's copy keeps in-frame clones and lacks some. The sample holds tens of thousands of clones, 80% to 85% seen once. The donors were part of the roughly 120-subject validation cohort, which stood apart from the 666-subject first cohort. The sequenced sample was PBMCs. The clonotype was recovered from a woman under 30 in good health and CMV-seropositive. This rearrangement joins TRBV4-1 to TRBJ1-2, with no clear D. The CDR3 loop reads CASSQGSPSGGYTF. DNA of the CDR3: TGCGCCAGCAGCCAAGGGTCGCCGAGTGGTGGCTACACCTTC.